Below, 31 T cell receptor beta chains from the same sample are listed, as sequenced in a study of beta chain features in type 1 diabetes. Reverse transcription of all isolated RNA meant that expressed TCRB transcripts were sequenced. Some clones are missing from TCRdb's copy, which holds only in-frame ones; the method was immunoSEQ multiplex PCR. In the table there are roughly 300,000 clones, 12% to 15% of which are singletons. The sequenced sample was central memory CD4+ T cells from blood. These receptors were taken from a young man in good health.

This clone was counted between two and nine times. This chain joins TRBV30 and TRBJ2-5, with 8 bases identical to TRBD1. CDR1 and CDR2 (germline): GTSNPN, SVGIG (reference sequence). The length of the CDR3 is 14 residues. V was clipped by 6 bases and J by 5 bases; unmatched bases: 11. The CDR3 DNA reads TGTGCCTGCATGACAGGGGTAGGAGGGGAGACCCAGTACTTC. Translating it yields CACMTGVGGETQYF.

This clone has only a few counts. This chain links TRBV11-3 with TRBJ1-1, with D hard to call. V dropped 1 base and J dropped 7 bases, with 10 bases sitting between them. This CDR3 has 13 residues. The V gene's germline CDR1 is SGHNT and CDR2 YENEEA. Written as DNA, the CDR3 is TGTGCCAGCAGCTTAGGAAGTGTTGGTGAAGCTTTCTTT. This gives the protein CASSLGSVGEAFF.

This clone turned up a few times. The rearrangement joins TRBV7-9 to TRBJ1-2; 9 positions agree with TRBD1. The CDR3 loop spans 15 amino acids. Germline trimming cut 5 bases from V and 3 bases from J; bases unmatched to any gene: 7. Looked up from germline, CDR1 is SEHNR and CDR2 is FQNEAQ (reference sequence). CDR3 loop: CASSSYRGRDYGYTF. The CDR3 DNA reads TGTGCCAGCAGCAGTTACAGGGGGCGAGACTATGGCTACACCTTC.

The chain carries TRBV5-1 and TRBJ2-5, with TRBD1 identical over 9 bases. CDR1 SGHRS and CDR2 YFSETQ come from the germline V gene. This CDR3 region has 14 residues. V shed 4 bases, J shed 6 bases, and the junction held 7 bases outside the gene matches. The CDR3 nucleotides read TGCGCCAGCAGCCAGGACAGGGGTGTTCAGACCCAGTACTTC. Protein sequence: CASSQDRGVQTQYF.

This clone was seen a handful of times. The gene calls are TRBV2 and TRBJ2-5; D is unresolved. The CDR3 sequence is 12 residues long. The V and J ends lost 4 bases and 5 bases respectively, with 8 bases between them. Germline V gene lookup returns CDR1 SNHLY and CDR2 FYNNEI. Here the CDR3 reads CASSAQMETQYF. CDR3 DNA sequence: TGTGCCAGCAGTGCCCAGATGGAGACCCAGTACTTC.

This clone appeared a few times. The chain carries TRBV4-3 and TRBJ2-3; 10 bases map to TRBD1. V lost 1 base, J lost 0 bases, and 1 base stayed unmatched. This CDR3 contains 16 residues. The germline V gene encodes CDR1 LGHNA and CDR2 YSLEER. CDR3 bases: TGCGCCAGCAGCCAAGGACAGGGGGCTAGCACAGATACGCAGTATTTT. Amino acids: CASSQGQGASTDTQYF.

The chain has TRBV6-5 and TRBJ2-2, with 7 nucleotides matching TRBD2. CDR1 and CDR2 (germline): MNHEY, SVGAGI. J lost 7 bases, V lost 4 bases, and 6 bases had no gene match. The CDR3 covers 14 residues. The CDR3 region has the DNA TGTGCCAGCAGTTGGGGAGGGAATGGCGGGGAGCTGTTTTTT. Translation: CASSWGGNGGELFF.

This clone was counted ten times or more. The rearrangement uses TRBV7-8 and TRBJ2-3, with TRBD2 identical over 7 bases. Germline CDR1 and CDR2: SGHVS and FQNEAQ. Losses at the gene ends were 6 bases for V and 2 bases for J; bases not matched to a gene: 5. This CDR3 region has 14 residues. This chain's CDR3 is CASSRGRPTDTQYF. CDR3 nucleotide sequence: TGTGCCAGCAGTCGCGGGAGACCCACAGATACGCAGTATTTT.

The CDR3 loop reads CAISEKAGQGTYEQYF. The CDR3 DNA is TGTGCCATCAGTGAAAAAGCGGGACAGGGGACCTACGAGCAGTACTTC. V is TRBV10-3 and J is TRBJ2-7; 10 bases are a match to TRBD1. V was clipped by 3 bases and J by 2 bases; unmatched bases: 7. Germline CDR1 is ENHRY and CDR2 is SYGVKD. The CDR3 runs 16 residues.

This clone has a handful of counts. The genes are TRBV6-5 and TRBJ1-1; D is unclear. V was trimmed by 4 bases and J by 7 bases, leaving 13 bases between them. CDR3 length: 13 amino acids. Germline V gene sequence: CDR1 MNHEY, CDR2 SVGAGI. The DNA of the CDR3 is TGTGCCAGCAGTTTGAATTCCCGGTTTGAAGCTTTCTTT. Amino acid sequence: CASSLNSRFEAFF.

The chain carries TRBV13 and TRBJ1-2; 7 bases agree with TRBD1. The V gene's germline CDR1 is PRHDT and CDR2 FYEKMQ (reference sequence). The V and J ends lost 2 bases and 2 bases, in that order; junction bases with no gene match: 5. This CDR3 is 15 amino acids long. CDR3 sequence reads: CASSLNRGLNYGYTF. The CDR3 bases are TGTGCCAGCAGCTTAAACAGGGGACTAAACTATGGCTACACCTTC.

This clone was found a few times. The CDR3 loop reads CASSRTGLETQYF. In DNA, the CDR3 is TGTGCCAGCAGCCGAACAGGGTTGGAGACCCAGTACTTC. The rearrangement joins TRBV5-6 to TRBJ2-5; maybe TRBD1 (6 bases). The CDR3 runs 13 residues. V lost 4 bases and J lost 5, with 12 bases in between. Germline assignment: CDR1 SGHDT and CDR2 YYEEEE.

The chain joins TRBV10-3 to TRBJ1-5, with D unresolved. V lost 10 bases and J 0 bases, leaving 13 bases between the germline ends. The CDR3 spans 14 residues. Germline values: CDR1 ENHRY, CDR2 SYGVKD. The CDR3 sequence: CATTHPGSNQPQHF. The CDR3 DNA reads TGTGCCACTACCCACCCAGGTAGCAATCAGCCCCAGCATTTT.

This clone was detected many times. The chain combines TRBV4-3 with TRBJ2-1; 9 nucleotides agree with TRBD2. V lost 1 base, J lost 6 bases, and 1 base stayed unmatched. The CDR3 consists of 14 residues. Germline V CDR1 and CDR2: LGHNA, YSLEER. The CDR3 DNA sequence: TGCGCCAGCAGCCAAGGACTAGCGGCCAATGAGCAGTTCTTC. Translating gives CASSQGLAANEQFF.

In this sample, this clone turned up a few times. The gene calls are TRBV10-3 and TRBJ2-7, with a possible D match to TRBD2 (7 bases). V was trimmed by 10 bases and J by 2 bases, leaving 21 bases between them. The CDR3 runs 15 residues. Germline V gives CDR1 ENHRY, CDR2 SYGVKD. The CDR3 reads CASWQGRGYPYEQYF. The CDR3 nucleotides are TGTGCCAGTTGGCAGGGGAGGGGGTACCCCTACGAGCAGTACTTC.

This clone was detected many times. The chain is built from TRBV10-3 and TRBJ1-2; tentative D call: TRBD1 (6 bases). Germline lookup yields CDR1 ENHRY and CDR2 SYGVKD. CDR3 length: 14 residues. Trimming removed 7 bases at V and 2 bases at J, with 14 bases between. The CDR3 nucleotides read TGTGCCATCACCCCGCTTCAGGGGAACTATGGCTACACCTTC. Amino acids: CAITPLQGNYGYTF.

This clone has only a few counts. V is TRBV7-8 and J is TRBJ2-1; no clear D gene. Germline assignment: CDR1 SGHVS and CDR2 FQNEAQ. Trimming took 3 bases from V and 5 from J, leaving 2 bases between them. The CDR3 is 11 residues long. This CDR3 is CASSLNNEQFF. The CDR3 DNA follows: TGTGCCAGCAGCTTGAACAATGAGCAGTTCTTC.

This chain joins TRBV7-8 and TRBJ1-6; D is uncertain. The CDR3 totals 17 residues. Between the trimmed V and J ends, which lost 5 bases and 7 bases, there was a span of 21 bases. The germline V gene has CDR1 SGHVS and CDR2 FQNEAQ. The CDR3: CASSAPSRPVGNSPLHF. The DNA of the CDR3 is TGTGCCAGCAGCGCACCCAGCCGTCCAGTGGGAAATTCACCCCTCCACTTT.

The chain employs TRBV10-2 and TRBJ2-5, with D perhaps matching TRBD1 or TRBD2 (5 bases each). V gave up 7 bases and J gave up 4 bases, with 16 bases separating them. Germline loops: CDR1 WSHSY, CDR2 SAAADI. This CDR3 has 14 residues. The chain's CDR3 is CASNTLRDPETQYF. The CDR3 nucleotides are TGCGCCAGCAACACCCTCCGGGACCCAGAGACCCAGTACTTC.

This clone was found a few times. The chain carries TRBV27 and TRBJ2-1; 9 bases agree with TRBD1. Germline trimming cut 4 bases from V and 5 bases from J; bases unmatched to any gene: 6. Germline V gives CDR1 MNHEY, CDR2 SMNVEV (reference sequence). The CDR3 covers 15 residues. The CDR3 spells CASSSGTGTNNEQFF. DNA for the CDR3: TGTGCCAGCAGTTCCGGGACAGGGACTAACAATGAGCAGTTCTTC.

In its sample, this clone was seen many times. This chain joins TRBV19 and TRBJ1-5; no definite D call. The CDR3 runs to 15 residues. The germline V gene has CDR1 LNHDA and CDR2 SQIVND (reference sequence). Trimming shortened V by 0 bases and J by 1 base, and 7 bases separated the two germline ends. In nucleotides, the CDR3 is TGTGCCAGTAGTATAGATCAAGGGAGCAATCAGCCCCAGCATTTT. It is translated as CASSIDQGSNQPQHF. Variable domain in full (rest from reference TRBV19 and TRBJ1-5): DGGITQSPKYLFRKEGQNVTLSCEQNLNHDAMYWYRQDPGQGLRLIYYSQIVNDFQKGDIAEGYSVSREKKESFPLTVTSAQKNPTAFYLCASSIDQGSNQPQHFGDGTRLSIL.

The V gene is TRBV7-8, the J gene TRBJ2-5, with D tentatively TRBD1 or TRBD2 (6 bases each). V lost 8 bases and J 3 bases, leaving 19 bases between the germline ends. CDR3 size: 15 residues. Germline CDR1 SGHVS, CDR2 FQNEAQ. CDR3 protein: CASSTSSQGKETQYF. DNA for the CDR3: TGTGCCAGCTCAACTAGCTCACAGGGTAAAGAGACCCAGTACTTC.

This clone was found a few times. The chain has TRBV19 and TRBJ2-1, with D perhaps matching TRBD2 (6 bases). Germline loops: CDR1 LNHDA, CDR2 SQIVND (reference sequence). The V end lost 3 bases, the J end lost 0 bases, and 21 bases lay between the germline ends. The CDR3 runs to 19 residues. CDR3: CASSISASARDSSYNEQFF. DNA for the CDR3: TGTGCCAGTAGTATTTCGGCTAGCGCTCGTGATAGCTCCTACAATGAGCAGTTCTTC. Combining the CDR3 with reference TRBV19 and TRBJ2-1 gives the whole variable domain DGGITQSPKYLFRKEGQNVTLSCEQNLNHDAMYWYRQDPGQGLRLIYYSQIVNDFQKGDIAEGYSVSREKKESFPLTVTSAQKNPTAFYLCASSISASARDSSYNEQFFGPGTRLTVL.

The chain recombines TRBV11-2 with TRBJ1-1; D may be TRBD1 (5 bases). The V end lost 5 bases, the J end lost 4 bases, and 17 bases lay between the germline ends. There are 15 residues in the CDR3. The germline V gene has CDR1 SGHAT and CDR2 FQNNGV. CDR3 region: CASSASRVSGTEAFF. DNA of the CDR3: TGTGCCAGCAGCGCAAGCAGGGTATCGGGCACTGAAGCTTTCTTT.

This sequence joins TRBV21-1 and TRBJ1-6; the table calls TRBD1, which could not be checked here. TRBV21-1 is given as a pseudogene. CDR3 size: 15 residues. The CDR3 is CASSTRVQGNSPLHF. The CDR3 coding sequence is TGTGCCAGCAGCACTCGGGTACAGGGGAATTCACCCCTCCACTTT.

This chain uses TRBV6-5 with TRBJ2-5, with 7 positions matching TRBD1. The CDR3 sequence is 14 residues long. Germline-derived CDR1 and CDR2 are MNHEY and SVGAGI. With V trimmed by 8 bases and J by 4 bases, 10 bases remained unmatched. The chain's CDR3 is CASRTGDVRETQYF. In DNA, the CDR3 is TGTGCCAGCCGAACAGGGGACGTCAGAGAGACCCAGTACTTC.

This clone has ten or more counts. DNA of the CDR3: TGTGCCAGCAGCTTGGGACAGGGCTCTGGGGCCAACGTCCTGACTTTC. Its protein product is CASSLGQGSGANVLTF. This chain connects TRBV5-4 to TRBJ2-6; 7 positions match TRBD1. CDR1 SGHNT and CDR2 YYREEE come from the germline V gene (reference sequence). V trimming: 0 bases; J trimming: 0 bases; junction bases outside the gene matches: 0. The CDR3 covers 16 residues.

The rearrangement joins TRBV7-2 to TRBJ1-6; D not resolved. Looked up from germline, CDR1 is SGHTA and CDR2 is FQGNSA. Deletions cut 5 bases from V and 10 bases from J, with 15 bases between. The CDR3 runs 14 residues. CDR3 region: CASSETEAKSPLHF. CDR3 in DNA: TGTGCCAGCAGCGAAACCGAGGCGAAGTCACCCCTCCACTTT.

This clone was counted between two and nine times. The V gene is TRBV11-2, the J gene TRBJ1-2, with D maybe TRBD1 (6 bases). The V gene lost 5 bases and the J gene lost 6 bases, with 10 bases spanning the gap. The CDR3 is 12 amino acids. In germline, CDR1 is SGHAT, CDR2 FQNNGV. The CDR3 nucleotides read TGTGCCAGCAGCCCCTCAGGGGATGGCTACACCTTC. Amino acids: CASSPSGDGYTF.

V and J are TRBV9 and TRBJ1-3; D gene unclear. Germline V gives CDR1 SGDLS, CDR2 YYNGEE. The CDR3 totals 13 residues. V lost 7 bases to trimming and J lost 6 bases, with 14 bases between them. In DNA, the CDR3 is TGTGCCAGCTCCCGCATTTCAGAAAACACCATATATTTT. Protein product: CASSRISENTIYF.

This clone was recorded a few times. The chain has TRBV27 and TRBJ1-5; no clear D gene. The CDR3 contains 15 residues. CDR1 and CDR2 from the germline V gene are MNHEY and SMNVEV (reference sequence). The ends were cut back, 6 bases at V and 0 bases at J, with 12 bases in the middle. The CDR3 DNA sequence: TGTGCCAGCAGACTCTCGGCTTTTAGCAATCAGCCCCAGCATTTT. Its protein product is CASRLSAFSNQPQHF.